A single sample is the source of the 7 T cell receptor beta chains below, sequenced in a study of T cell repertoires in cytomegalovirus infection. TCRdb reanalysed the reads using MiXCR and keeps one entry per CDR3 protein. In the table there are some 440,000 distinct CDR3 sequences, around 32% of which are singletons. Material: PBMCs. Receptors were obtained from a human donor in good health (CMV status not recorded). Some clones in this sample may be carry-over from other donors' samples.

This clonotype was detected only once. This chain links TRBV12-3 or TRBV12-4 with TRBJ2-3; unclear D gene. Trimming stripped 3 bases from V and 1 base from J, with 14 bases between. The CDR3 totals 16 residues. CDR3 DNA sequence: TGTGCCAGCAGTTTGACATCCCTGGCGGGCACAGATACGCAGTATTTT. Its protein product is CASSLTSLAGTDTQYF.

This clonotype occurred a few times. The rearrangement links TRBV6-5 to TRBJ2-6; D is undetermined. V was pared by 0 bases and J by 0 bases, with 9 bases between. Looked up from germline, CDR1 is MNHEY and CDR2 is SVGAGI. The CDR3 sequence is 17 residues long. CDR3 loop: CASSYSSWGSGANVLTF. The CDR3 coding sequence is TGTGCCAGCAGTTACTCGAGCTGGGGCTCTGGGGCCAACGTCCTGACTTTC.

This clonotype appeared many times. The CDR3 is CASSLESGGGETQYF. In nucleotides, the CDR3 is TGTGCCAGCAGCTTAGAGTCCGGGGGCGGGGAGACCCAGTACTTC. The chain couples TRBV7-8 to TRBJ2-5, with D possibly called TRBD1 or TRBD2 (6 bases each). The germline V and J ends were trimmed by 1 base and 5 bases, with 14 bases remaining between them. This CDR3 contains 15 residues. Germline V lookup: CDR1 SGHVS, CDR2 FQNEAQ. Looking up the rest from reference TRBV7-8 and TRBJ2-5 gives the full variable domain: GAGVSQSPRYKVAKRGQDVALRCDPISGHVSLFWYQQALGQGPEFLTYFQNEAQLDKSGLPSDRFFAERPEGSVSTLKIQRTQQEDSAVYLCASSLESGGGETQYFGPGTRLLVL.

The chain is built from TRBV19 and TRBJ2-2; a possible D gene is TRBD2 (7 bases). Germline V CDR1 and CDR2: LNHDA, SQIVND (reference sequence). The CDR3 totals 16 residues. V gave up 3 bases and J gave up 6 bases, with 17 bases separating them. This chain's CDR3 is CASSMGGGGDAGELFF. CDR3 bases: TGTGCCAGTAGTATGGGGGGGGGCGGTGACGCCGGGGAGCTGTTTTTT.

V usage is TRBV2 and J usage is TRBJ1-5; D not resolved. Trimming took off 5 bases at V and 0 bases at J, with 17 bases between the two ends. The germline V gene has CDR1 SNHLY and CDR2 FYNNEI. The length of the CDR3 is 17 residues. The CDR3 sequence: CASSTTTKRYSNQPQHF. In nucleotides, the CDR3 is TGTGCCAGCAGTACGACGACAAAGCGGTATAGCAATCAGCCCCAGCATTTT.

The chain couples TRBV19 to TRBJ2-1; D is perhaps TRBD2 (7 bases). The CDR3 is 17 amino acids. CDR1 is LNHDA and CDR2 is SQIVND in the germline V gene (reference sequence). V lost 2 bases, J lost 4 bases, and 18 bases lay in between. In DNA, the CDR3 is TGTGCCAGTAGTATACACCTAGGCGGGGGCCTTTACAATGAGCAGTTCTTC. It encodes CASSIHLGGGLYNEQFF.

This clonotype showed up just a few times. The CDR3 coding sequence is TGTGCCAGCAGTTACTCAATGACAGGGTATGGCTACACCTTC. Its translation: CASSYSMTGYGYTF. The gene calls are TRBV6-5 and TRBJ1-2, with 7 positions matching TRBD1. Germline lookup yields CDR1 MNHEY and CDR2 SVGAGI. V lost 0 bases to trimming and J lost 5 bases; unmatched junction nucleotides: 3. The CDR3 contains 14 residues.